This T cell receptor beta chain was recorded in a study of T cell changes during pregnancy in multiple sclerosis. The V gene lost 1 base and the J gene lost 0 bases, with 10 bases spanning the gap. Germline V gene sequence: CDR1 SGHAT, CDR2 FQNNGV. CDR3 length: 16 residues. Clones were sequenced by immunoSEQ multiplex PCR, and TCRdb holds only the in-frame ones, with some missing. The sample carries approximately 92,000 clones, approximately 95% recorded once. Sequencing was performed on peripheral blood, taken after pregnancy. The J gene is TRBJ2-1, the V gene TRBV11-2, with TRBD2 as a possible D gene (5 bases). This TCR was sampled from a female donor with multiple sclerosis, enrolled in a pregnancy study. The DNA for the CDR3 is TGTGCCAGCAGCTTAGTAGCGCCTAGCTCCTACAATGAGCAGTTCTTC. This sequence encodes CASSLVAPSSYNEQFF.